The 29 T cell receptor beta chains in this list originate from one sample, sequenced in a study of T cells after yellow fever vaccination. MiXCR, applied by TCRdb to the 5' RACE reads, yields one record per CDR3 protein. The top ten hold 0.5% to 0.6% of the sample, which has 250,000 to 300,000 distinct CDR3 sequences, under 15% seen once. The source material was CD4+ T cells sorted from PBMCs, sampled 45 days after the yellow fever booster vaccination. The source of these receptors is a man aged 25-45 years who received the YFV17D yellow fever vaccine.

This clonotype was observed a handful of times. This chain links TRBV6-5 with TRBJ2-2, with TRBD2 identical over 10 bases. V dropped 4 bases and J dropped 3; count of bases not matched to a gene: 5. Germline assignment: CDR1 MNHEY and CDR2 SVGAGI. The CDR3 sequence is 16 residues long. The CDR3 DNA sequence: TGTGCCAGCAGTTCTTTAGGACTAGCGGACACCGGGGAGCTGTTTTTT. It encodes CASSSLGLADTGELFF.

This rearrangement joins TRBV7-8 to TRBJ1-1, with D perhaps matching TRBD1 (5 bases). Per the germline V gene, CDR1 is SGHVS and CDR2 is FQNEAQ. The germline V and J ends were trimmed by 1 base and 0 bases, with 12 bases remaining between them. The CDR3 is made up of 16 amino acids. CDR3 amino acids: CASSLVTANMNTEAFF. The CDR3 DNA reads TGTGCCAGCAGCTTAGTGACAGCCAATATGAACACTGAAGCTTTCTTT. The entire variable domain, with the rest obtained from reference TRBV7-8 and TRBJ1-1, is as follows: GAGVSQSPRYKVAKRGQDVALRCDPISGHVSLFWYQQALGQGPEFLTYFQNEAQLDKSGLPSDRFFAERPEGSVSTLKIQRTQQEDSAVYLCASSLVTANMNTEAFFGQGTRLTVV.

This clonotype was recorded a few times. The chain is built from TRBV20-1 and TRBJ2-5; possibly TRBD2 for D (5 bases). Trimming took off 4 bases at V and 3 bases at J, with 15 bases between the two ends. The CDR3 spans 14 residues. Germline V gene sequence: CDR1 DFQATT, CDR2 SNEGSKA (reference sequence). CDR3 nucleotide sequence: TGCAGTGCTAAGAGCGGTGGCTGGAAAGAGACCCAGTACTTC. The encoded protein is CSAKSGGWKETQYF.

In its sample, this clonotype was seen a few times. The V call is TRBV14, the J call TRBJ2-5; 9 bases align to TRBD1. Germline CDR1 SGHDN, CDR2 FVKESK. The length of the CDR3 is 15 residues. V trimming: 2 bases; J trimming: 7 bases; junction bases outside the gene matches: 8. The CDR3 DNA is TGTGCCAGCAGCCAAACAGGGGGCAGATCCGGGACCCAGTACTTC. Its translation: CASSQTGGRSGTQYF.

This clonotype turned up a few times. The chain joins TRBV7-9 to TRBJ2-5; D is perhaps TRBD2 (5 bases). Germline assignment: CDR1 SEHNR and CDR2 FQNEAQ (reference sequence). V shed 6 bases and J shed 1 base, with 12 bases lying between them. The CDR3 spans 14 residues. In DNA, the CDR3 is TGTGCCAGCAGACCGGGGTATCGCCAAGAGACCCAGTACTTC. Amino acids: CASRPGYRQETQYF.

Only a few counts were recorded for this clonotype. The chain has TRBV6-2 or TRBV6-3 and TRBJ1-6; 9 positions match TRBD1. Germline CDR1 and CDR2: MNHEY and SVGEGT. The V segment lost 11 bases and the J segment 7 bases; nucleotides outside the gene matches: 6. The CDR3 is 13 amino acids. CDR3 nucleotides: TGTGCCGTCCGGGACAGGGAGAATTCACCCCTCCACTTT. This encodes CAVRDRENSPLHF.

This chain uses TRBV10-3 with TRBJ2-7, with 8 bases lining up with TRBD2. CDR1 and CDR2 (germline): ENHRY, SYGVKD. The CDR3 spans 16 residues. V trimming: 2 bases; J trimming: 1 base; junction bases outside the gene matches: 7. CDR3 sequence reads: CAISEPGLGLSYEQYF. The CDR3, as DNA: TGTGCCATCAGTGAGCCGGGACTAGGCCTGTCCTACGAGCAGTACTTC.

This clonotype has ten or more counts. The V gene is TRBV29-1, the J gene TRBJ2-7; TRBD1 might be the D (6 bases). V lost 7 bases to trimming and J lost 6 bases, with 16 bases between them. Germline V lookup: CDR1 SQVTM, CDR2 ANQGSEA. This CDR3 has 12 amino acids. The CDR3 DNA is TGCAGCGCAAGCCGGGACAACGGCGAGCAGTACTTC. Protein sequence: CSASRDNGEQYF.

The chain is built from TRBV6-6 and TRBJ1-1; D remains ambiguous. This CDR3 contains 10 residues. From germline, CDR1 is MNHNY and CDR2 SVGAGI (reference sequence). The V end was cut by 2 bases, the J end by 5 bases, with 0 bases between. Here the CDR3 reads CASSYTEAFF. The CDR3 DNA is TGTGCCAGCAGTTACACTGAAGCTTTCTTT.

This clonotype was counted a few times. The gene calls are TRBV30 and TRBJ2-1; 8 nucleotides agree with TRBD2. Germline trimming cut 5 bases from V and 2 bases from J; bases unmatched to any gene: 5. Germline CDR1 and CDR2: GTSNPN and SVGIG (reference sequence). CDR3 size: 14 residues. The CDR3 DNA reads as TGTGCCTGGGAGAGCGGGGGCGCCTACAATGAGCAGTTCTTC. The encoded protein is CAWESGGAYNEQFF.

The gene calls are TRBV12-3 or TRBV12-4 and TRBJ2-3, with 11 bases matching TRBD2. The CDR3 loop spans 17 amino acids. J lost 2 bases, V lost 1 base, and 5 bases had no gene match. The CDR3 protein is CASSLGVTSGTTDTQYF. CDR3 sequence (DNA): TGTGCCAGCAGTTTAGGGGTGACTAGCGGGACCACAGATACGCAGTATTTT.

The V and J genes are TRBV20-1 and TRBJ2-1, with a possible D match to TRBD1 (6 bases). The V and J ends lost 0 bases and 7 bases respectively, with 16 bases between them. The CDR3 totals 15 residues. CDR1 is DFQATT and CDR2 is SNEGSKA in the germline V gene (reference sequence). The CDR3: CSARDRSKGVNEQFF. CDR3 nucleotide sequence: TGCAGTGCTAGAGATCGTTCCAAGGGGGTAAATGAGCAGTTCTTC.

CDR3: CASSLRGEQFF. The CDR3 nucleotides read TGTGCCAGCAGTTTACGCGGTGAGCAGTTCTTC. This rearrangement joins TRBV28 to TRBJ2-1; D unresolved. The V gene lost 2 bases and the J gene lost 9 bases, with 5 bases spanning the gap. The germline CDR1 and CDR2 sequences are MDHEN and SYDVKM. The CDR3 totals 11 residues.

This clonotype was counted between two and nine times. The gene calls are TRBV19 and TRBJ1-6; weak D call: TRBD1 (6 bases). The CDR3 covers 14 residues. Germline values: CDR1 LNHDA, CDR2 SQIVND (reference sequence). The germline V and J ends were trimmed by 3 bases and 14 bases, with 17 bases remaining between them. The CDR3 nucleotides read TGTGCCAGTAGTATTTCCGGACAGTATTTCACCCTCCACTTT. Its protein is CASSISGQYFTLHF. The entire variable domain, with the rest obtained from reference TRBV19 and TRBJ1-6, is as follows: DGGITQSPKYLFRKEGQNVTLSCEQNLNHDAMYWYRQDPGQGLRLIYYSQIVNDFQKGDIAEGYSVSREKKESFPLTVTSAQKNPTAFYLCASSISGQYFTLHFGNGTRLTVT.

The chain has TRBV29-1 and TRBJ2-3, with D uncertain. The CDR3 runs 11 residues. Germline CDR1 is SQVTM and CDR2 is ANQGSEA. Trimming shortened V by 6 bases and J by 5 bases, and 9 bases separated the two germline ends. The CDR3 DNA reads as TGCAGCGTGGGAAAGGGAGATACGCAGTATTTT. Translation gives CSVGKGDTQYF.

V is TRBV10-3 and J is TRBJ1-2; the match to TRBD1 covers 8 bases. The germline CDR1 and CDR2 sequences are ENHRY and SYGVKD. The CDR3 covers 13 residues. Unmatched junction bases numbered 9, after V lost 7 bases and J lost 8 bases. The CDR3 protein is CAITRTGTMGYTF. CDR3 in DNA: TGTGCCATCACCCGGACAGGGACAATGGGCTACACCTTC.

The V call is TRBV20-1, the J call TRBJ2-7; 10 bases line up with TRBD2. After removal of 0 bases from V and 0 bases from J, the junction contained 8 bases not matched to a gene. Germline values: CDR1 DFQATT, CDR2 SNEGSKA (reference sequence). The CDR3 loop spans 17 amino acids. The CDR3 protein is CSARDPSGSPSSYEQYF. The CDR3 coding sequence is TGCAGTGCTAGAGATCCTAGCGGGAGCCCCAGCTCCTACGAGCAGTACTTC.

With respect to this clonotype: The junction departs from the called germline gene at one end, perhaps through a read error. The genes are TRBV3-1 and TRBJ2-1; no definite D call. This CDR3 contains 13 residues. Per the germline V gene, CDR1 is LGHDT and CDR2 is YNNKEL (reference sequence). CDR3 sequence reads: CASSQDGQAIRIF. The CDR3 coding sequence is TGTGCCAGCAGCCAAGATGGGCAGGCCATCCGGATCTTC.

This clonotype showed up just a few times. This sequence joins TRBV28 and TRBJ1-2; a possible D gene is TRBD1 (6 bases). Between the trimmed V and J ends, which lost 4 bases and 0 bases, there was a span of 15 bases. This CDR3 spans 16 amino acids. Germline V gene lookup returns CDR1 MDHEN and CDR2 SYDVKM. Here the CDR3 DNA reads TGTGCCAGCAGTTCAGGGGTAGCTCCCGCTAACTATGGCTACACCTTC. Protein product: CASSSGVAPANYGYTF.

The chain has TRBV15 and TRBJ2-3, with D possibly being TRBD2 (6 bases). The CDR3 contains 15 residues. Germline V gives CDR1 LNHNV, CDR2 YYDKDF (reference sequence). Trimming cost V 5 bases and J 3 bases, with 15 bases left between them. The CDR3 loop is CATSPRLGGTDTQYF. For the CDR3, the DNA is TGTGCCACCAGCCCCCGACTAGGAGGAACAGATACGCAGTATTTT.

The chain joins TRBV18 to TRBJ2-7; a possible D gene is TRBD1 (5 bases). Germline CDR1 is KGHSH and CDR2 is LQKENI. Trimming stripped 4 bases from V and 2 bases from J, with 9 bases between. This CDR3 comprises 13 residues. The CDR3 DNA sequence: TGTGCCAGCTCACAGACAGCCGCCTACGAGCAGTACTTC. It is translated as CASSQTAAYEQYF.

This sequence joins TRBV28 and TRBJ2-7; 11 nucleotides line up with TRBD2. The germline CDR1 and CDR2 sequences are MDHEN and SYDVKM. The CDR3 is made up of 15 amino acids. The ends lost 3 bases at V and 4 bases at J; junction bases unmatched: 5. In DNA, the CDR3 is TGTGCCAGCAGTTTCGAGACTAGCGGGAAGTACGAGCAGTACTTC. As protein: CASSFETSGKYEQYF.

This clonotype was detected only a few times. The rearrangement uses TRBV15 and TRBJ2-5, with 9 bases fitting TRBD1. The V and J ends lost 3 bases and 5 bases, in that order; junction bases with no gene match: 4. This CDR3 contains 14 residues. Per the germline V gene, CDR1 is LNHNV and CDR2 is YYDKDF (reference sequence). CDR3 loop: CATSRTGGGETQYF. The CDR3 DNA follows: TGTGCCACCAGCAGGACAGGGGGAGGGGAGACCCAGTACTTC.

This clonotype showed up just a few times. The chain employs TRBV6-1 and TRBJ2-2; 9 positions agree with TRBD2. CDR1 MNHNS and CDR2 SASEGT come from the germline V gene. The junction had 6 bases not matched to a gene; V was cut back by 6 bases and J by 4 bases. The CDR3 totals 15 residues. The CDR3 sequence is CASRTSGLGTGELFF. The CDR3 DNA sequence: TGTGCCAGCAGAACTAGCGGGCTCGGCACCGGGGAGCTGTTTTTT.

This chain uses TRBV29-1 with TRBJ2-2; tentatively, D is TRBD2 (6 bases). The CDR3 runs 13 residues. Trimming removed 7 bases at V and 7 bases at J, with 16 bases between. CDR1 is SQVTM, CDR2 ANQGSEA, per germline. The CDR3 DNA reads as TGCAGCGCTACGGGACTTTTAGGCGGGGAGCTGTTTTTT. It codes for CSATGLLGGELFF.

The chain carries TRBV6-2 or TRBV6-3 and TRBJ2-5, with 14 bases matching TRBD2. In germline, CDR1 is MNHEY, CDR2 SVGEGT. Trimming at V came to 6 bases and at J to 2 bases, leaving 2 bases not matched to a gene. The CDR3 is made up of 15 amino acids. CDR3 amino acids: CASRGLAGGQETQYF. The DNA for the CDR3 is TGTGCCAGCAGAGGACTAGCGGGAGGACAAGAGACCCAGTACTTC.

This clonotype has a handful of counts. The rearrangement joins TRBV5-1 to TRBJ2-5; TRBD1 or TRBD2 may be the D gene (5 bases each). V lost 5 bases and J lost 1, with 15 bases in between. The CDR3 is made up of 15 amino acids. In germline, CDR1 is SGHRS, CDR2 YFSETQ. CDR3 residues: CASRTGRGAQETQYF. Here the CDR3 DNA reads TGCGCCAGCAGGACCGGAAGAGGGGCCCAAGAGACCCAGTACTTC.

This clonotype showed up just a few times. The chain employs TRBV20-1 and TRBJ2-3, with 14 bases lining up with TRBD2. Germline lookup yields CDR1 DFQATT and CDR2 SNEGSKA (reference sequence). The CDR3 sequence is 18 residues long. V lost 6 bases to trimming and J lost 0 bases; unmatched junction nucleotides: 11. The CDR3 sequence: CSAWGLAGDGRSTDTQYF. The CDR3 DNA is TGCAGTGCCTGGGGACTAGCGGGAGACGGCCGTAGCACAGATACGCAGTATTTT.

This clonotype has a count of ten or more. V gene TRBV20-1 combines with J gene TRBJ2-5; possibly TRBD2 for D (5 bases). The V end lost 3 bases, the J end lost 2 bases, and 13 bases lay between the germline ends. In germline, CDR1 is DFQATT, CDR2 SNEGSKA (reference sequence). This CDR3 has 14 amino acids. This chain's CDR3 is CSASYGVGQETQYF. Written as DNA, the CDR3 is TGCAGTGCTAGTTACGGGGTGGGGCAAGAGACCCAGTACTTC.